A selection of T cell receptor beta chains follows, all from one sample in a study of cytomegalovirus exposure and HLA in healthy donors. Measured with immunoSEQ multiplex PCR; TCRdb has only the in-frame clones, and not every one. Of some 110,000 clones listed, 71% are singletons. The sequenced sample was PBMCs. The receptors shown here come from a female donor in good health and CMV-seronegative. Each CDR3 is given with its conserved first and last residue. A D gene is named only where the DNA matches it firmly. The listing skips clone size in some rows; elsewhere it reads once, few, many or a size class.

cdr3_length j_call d_call clone_size v_call cdr3_nt cdr3_aa
16 TRBJ2-7 NA NA TRBV10-3 TGTGCCATCAGTGACCCGCCCAGGGGCCGGGGTGGCGAGCAGTACTTC CAISDPPRGRGGEQYF
15 TRBJ2-2 TRBD1 NA TRBV11-2 TGTGCCAGCACCCTAAGGAAAGGGGGCGGCGGGGAGCTGTTTTTT CASTLRKGGGGELFF
15 TRBJ2-3 TRBD2 NA TRBV19 TGTGCCAGTAGTTCCTTAGCGGGAGTTTCGGATACGCAGTATTTT CASSSLAGVSDTQYF
15 TRBJ2-2 TRBD2 few TRBV25-1 TGTGCCAGCAGTGAAAGCGGGAGGGCCCCCGGGGAGCTGTTTTTT CASSESGRAPGELFF
14 TRBJ2-5 TRBD1 few TRBV5-4 TGTGCCAGCAGGCTGGACAGGAGAGGGGAGACCCAGTACTTC CASRLDRRGETQYF
16 TRBJ2-1 TRBD1 NA TRBV19 TGTGCCAGTAGTAGGACAGGGGTGTTGGGAGGGAATGAGCAGTTCTTC CASSRTGVLGGNEQFF
17 TRBJ1-2 TRBD1 NA TRBV18 TGTGCCAGCTTCGACGAATCCGGGACAGGCGTCCTCCATGGCTACACCTTC CASFDESGTGVLHGYTF
16 TRBJ2-2 NA NA TRBV7-9 TGTGCCAGCAGCTTCTATCCAGGGGCGGGCACCGGGGAGCTGTTTTTT CASSFYPGAGTGELFF
12 TRBJ2-1 NA NA TRBV7-9 TGTTCCAGCAGCTCCCGGGGTTATGAGCAGTTCTTC CSSSSRGYEQFF
13 TRBJ2-4 NA few TRBV7-2 TGTGCCAGCAGCTCCGGCCCCGGGAACATTCAGTACTTC CASSSGPGNIQYF
17 TRBJ1-4 TRBD1 once TRBV5-1 TGCGCCAGCAGCTCGACTCCCGGGACAGGCCCCTGGGAAAAACTGTTTTTT CASSSTPGTGPWEKLFF
14 TRBJ1-5 NA NA TRBV19 TGTGCCAGTACCGACCCGGGACACAATCAGCCCCAGCATTTT CASTDPGHNQPQHF
14 TRBJ2-7 NA NA TRBV2 TGTGCCAGCACGTTACTCAGGGGTGGTGGGGAGCAGTACTTC CASTLLRGGGEQYF
14 TRBJ2-1 NA few TRBV5-1 TGCGCCAGCAGCTGGAGCCAGGGGCGCAATGAGCAGTTCTTC CASSWSQGRNEQFF
10 TRBJ2-7 NA few TRBV20-1 TGCAGTGCTCGACTCCACGAGCAGTACTTC CSARLHEQYF
15 TRBJ2-7 NA NA TRBV11-3 TGTGCCAGCAGCTTAGGTCCAACCAGCTCCTACGAGCAGTACTTC CASSLGPTSSYEQYF
17 TRBJ2-2 TRBD2 NA TRBV7-3 TGTGCCAGCAGCCCAGAGTCAAGACTAGCGAGGGCCGGGGAGCTGTTTTTT CASSPESRLARAGELFF
15 TRBJ2-7 NA NA TRBV9 TGTGCCAGCAGCCCAGGACTCGGGAGCTCCTACGAGCAGTACTTC CASSPGLGSSYEQYF
14 TRBJ1-2 NA NA TRBV4-2 TGTGCCAGCAGCCAGCCCGGGACTGCCTATGGCTACACCTTC CASSQPGTAYGYTF
14 TRBJ2-2 NA NA TRBV28 TGTGCCAGCAGTTTCCTCCTTAACACCGGGGAGCTGTTTTTT CASSFLLNTGELFF
16 TRBJ2-6 NA NA TRBV4-1 TGCGCCAGCAGCCACCCCGGAGGGACCGGGGCCAACGTCCTGACTTTC CASSHPGGTGANVLTF
14 TRBJ1-1 NA few TRBV6-1 TGTGCCAGCAGTAAACAGGGCCCGCTGGATACAGCTTTCTTT CASSKQGPLDTAFF
14 TRBJ1-6 TRBD1 NA TRBV10-3 TGTGCCAGCTCTGAACTGTCAGGGGGTTCACCCCTCCACTTT CASSELSGGSPLHF
15 TRBJ2-7 NA NA TRBV4-1 TGCGCCAGCAGCCAAGATCTGGGGACTTTCTACGAGCAGTACTTC CASSQDLGTFYEQYF
14 TRBJ2-5 NA NA TRBV14 TGTGCCAGCAGCCTACTAGGGCGGCGAGAGACCCAGTACTTC CASSLLGRRETQYF
15 TRBJ1-2 NA NA TRBV6-5 TGTGCCAGCAGCGCAGGACTCGGCCCTTTATATGGCTACACCTTC CASSAGLGPLYGYTF
14 TRBJ2-1 NA many TRBV6-5 TGTGCCAGCAGCTCCCACCCTGAGCCGGATGAGCAGTTCTTC CASSSHPEPDEQFF
18 TRBJ2-2 TRBD2 NA TRBV12-5 TGTGCTAGTGGTTGGGGACTAGCGGGAGGCTCGAACACCGGGGAGCTGTTTTTT CASGWGLAGGSNTGELFF
13 TRBJ2-2 NA NA TRBV6-1 TGTGCCAGCAGGGCGGGATTCGCCGGGGAGCTGTTTTTT CASRAGFAGELFF
15 TRBJ2-7 NA NA TRBV2 TGTGCCAGCAGTAGCCGGGATATCAAAGCCTACGAGCAGTACTTC CASSSRDIKAYEQYF
14 TRBJ2-7 TRBD1 NA TRBV9 TGTGCCAGCAGCCCCGGGACAGCTACCTACGAGCAGTACTTC CASSPGTATYEQYF
15 TRBJ1-4 NA NA TRBV7-8 TGTGCCAGCAGCTTAAATGAGTGGACTAATGAAAAACTGTTTTTT CASSLNEWTNEKLFF
17 TRBJ1-1 TRBD1 NA TRBV11-1 TGTGCCAGCAGCCGGACAGGGGGACGACTTGGGGACACTGAAGCTTTCTTT CASSRTGGRLGDTEAFF
19 TRBJ2-1 TRBD2 NA TRBV7-2 TGTGCCAGCAGCTTAGTCGAGGGATTCCTGGGACTAGGGGGCAATGAGCAGTTCTTC CASSLVEGFLGLGGNEQFF
14 TRBJ2-1 TRBD2 NA TRBV7-6 TGTGCCAGCAGCCATGGGACTAGCTACAATGAGCAGTTCTTC CASSHGTSYNEQFF
16 TRBJ2-7 NA NA TRBV6-1 TGTGCCAGCAGTGGGGGCAGTCCACCCTCCTCCTACGAGCAGTACTTC CASSGGSPPSSYEQYF
19 TRBJ2-3 TRBD2 few TRBV9 TGTGCCAGCACCCCACCAGGGGCTAGCGGGACTACTAGCACAGATACGCAGTATTTT CASTPPGASGTTSTDTQYF
19 TRBJ2-1 TRBD2 NA TRBV7-8 TGTGCCAGCAGCTCCGGGGGACTAGCGGGAGTGGCGGAGTTGAATGAGCAGTTCTTC CASSSGGLAGVAELNEQFF
14 TRBJ1-2 NA NA TRBV29-1 TGCAGCGTTGAAGACCAAAGTCGGCGGGGTGGCTACACCTTC CSVEDQSRRGGYTF
13 TRBJ1-1 NA NA TRBV5-1 TGCGCCAGCGGGGAGGGGTCCGAGACTGAAGCTTTCTTT CASGEGSETEAFF
14 TRBJ2-3 TRBD2 NA TRBV5-1 TGCGCCAGCAGCTTACTAGCGGGAGCAGATACGCAGTATTTT CASSLLAGADTQYF
15 TRBJ2-3 TRBD2 few TRBV2 TGTGCCAGCAGGTGGACTAGCGGGAGGGTGGATACGCAGTATTTT CASRWTSGRVDTQYF